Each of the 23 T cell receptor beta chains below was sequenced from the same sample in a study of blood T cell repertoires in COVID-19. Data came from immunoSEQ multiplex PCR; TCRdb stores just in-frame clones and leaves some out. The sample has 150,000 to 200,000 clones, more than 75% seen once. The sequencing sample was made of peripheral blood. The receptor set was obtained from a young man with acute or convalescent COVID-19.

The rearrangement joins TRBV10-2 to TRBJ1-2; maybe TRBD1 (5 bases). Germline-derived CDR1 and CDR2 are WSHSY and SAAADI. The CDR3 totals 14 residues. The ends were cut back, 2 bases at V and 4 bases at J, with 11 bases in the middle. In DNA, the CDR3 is TGCGCCAGCAGTGAGAAGACAGCCCTCTATGGCTACACCTTC. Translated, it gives CASSEKTALYGYTF.

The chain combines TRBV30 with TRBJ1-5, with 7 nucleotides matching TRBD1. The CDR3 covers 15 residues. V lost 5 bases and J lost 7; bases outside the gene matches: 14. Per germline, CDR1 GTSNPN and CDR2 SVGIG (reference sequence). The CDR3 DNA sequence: TGTGCCTGGTCAAATGACAGGGTCGGCGGCCAGCCCCAGCATTTT. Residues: CAWSNDRVGGQPQHF.

The CDR3 is CASTGIGETEAFF. CDR3 sequence (DNA): TGTGCCAGCACGGGGATTGGGGAGACTGAAGCTTTCTTT. The V gene is TRBV6-6, the J gene TRBJ1-1; D gene uncertain. Germline assignment: CDR1 MNHNY and CDR2 SVGAGI (reference sequence). The CDR3 spans 13 residues. V was pared by 7 bases and J by 5 bases, with 14 bases between.

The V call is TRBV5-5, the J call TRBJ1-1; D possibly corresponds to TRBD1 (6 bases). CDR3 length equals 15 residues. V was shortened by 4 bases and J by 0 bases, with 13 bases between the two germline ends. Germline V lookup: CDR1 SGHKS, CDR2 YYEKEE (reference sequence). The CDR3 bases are TGTGCCAGCAGCCCCCTAGGACAGATGAACACTGAAGCTTTCTTT. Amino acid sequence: CASSPLGQMNTEAFF.

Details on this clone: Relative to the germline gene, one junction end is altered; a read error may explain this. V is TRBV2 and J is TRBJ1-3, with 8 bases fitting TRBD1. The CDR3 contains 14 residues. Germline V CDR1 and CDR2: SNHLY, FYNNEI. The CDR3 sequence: CASREDRGINTIYF. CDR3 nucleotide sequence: TGTGCCAGCAGGGAAGACAGGGGAATAAACACCATATATTTT.

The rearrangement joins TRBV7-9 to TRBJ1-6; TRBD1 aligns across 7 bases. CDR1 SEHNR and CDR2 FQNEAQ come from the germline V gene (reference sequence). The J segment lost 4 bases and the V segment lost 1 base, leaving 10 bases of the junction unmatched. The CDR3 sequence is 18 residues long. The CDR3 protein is CASSLGGQGEPYNSPLHF. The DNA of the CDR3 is TGTGCCAGCAGCTTAGGGGGGCAGGGGGAGCCTTATAATTCACCCCTCCACTTT.

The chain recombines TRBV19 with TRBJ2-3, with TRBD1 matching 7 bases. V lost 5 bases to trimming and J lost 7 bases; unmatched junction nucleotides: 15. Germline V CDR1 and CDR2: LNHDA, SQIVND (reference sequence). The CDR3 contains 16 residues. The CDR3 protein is CASSVARDRPLNTQYF. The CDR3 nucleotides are TGTGCCAGTAGTGTTGCCCGGGACAGACCCTTAAATACGCAGTATTTT. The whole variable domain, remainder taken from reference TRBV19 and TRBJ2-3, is DGGITQSPKYLFRKEGQNVTLSCEQNLNHDAMYWYRQDPGQGLRLIYYSQIVNDFQKGDIAEGYSVSREKKESFPLTVTSAQKNPTAFYLCASSVARDRPLNTQYFGPGTRLTVL.

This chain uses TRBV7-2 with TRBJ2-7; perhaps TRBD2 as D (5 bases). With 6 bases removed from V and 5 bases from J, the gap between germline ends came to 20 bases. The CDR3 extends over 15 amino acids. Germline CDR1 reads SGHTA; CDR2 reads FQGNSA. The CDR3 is CASSRMSTGNDEQYF. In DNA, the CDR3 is TGTGCCAGCAGTCGTATGTCGACCGGGAACGACGAGCAGTACTTC.

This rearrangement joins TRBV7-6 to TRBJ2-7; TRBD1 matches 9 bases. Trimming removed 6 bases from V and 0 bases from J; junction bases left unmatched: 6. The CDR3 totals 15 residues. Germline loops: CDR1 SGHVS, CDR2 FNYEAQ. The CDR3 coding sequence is TGTGCCAGCAGGCCTCGGACAGGGGACTCCTACGAGCAGTACTTC. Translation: CASRPRTGDSYEQYF.

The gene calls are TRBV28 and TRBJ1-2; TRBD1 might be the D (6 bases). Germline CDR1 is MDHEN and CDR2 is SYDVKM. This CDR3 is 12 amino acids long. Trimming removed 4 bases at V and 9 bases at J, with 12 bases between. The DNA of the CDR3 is TGTGCCAGCAGTTCCCGGACAGCCAGCTACACCTTC. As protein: CASSSRTASYTF.

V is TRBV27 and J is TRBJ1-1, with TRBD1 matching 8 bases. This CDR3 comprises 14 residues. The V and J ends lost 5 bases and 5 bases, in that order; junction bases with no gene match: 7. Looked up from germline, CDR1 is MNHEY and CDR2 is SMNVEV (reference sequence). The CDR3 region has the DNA TGTGCCAGCAGTGAACAGGGGGGAGGAACTGAAGCTTTCTTT. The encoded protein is CASSEQGGGTEAFF.

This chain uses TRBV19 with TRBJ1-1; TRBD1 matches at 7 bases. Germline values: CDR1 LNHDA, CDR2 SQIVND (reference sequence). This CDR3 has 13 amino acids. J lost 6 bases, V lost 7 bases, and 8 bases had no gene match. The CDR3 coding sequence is TGTGCCAGTACCCGACAGGGATGGCCTGAAGCTTTCTTT. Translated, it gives CASTRQGWPEAFF. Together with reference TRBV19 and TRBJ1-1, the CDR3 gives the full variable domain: DGGITQSPKYLFRKEGQNVTLSCEQNLNHDAMYWYRQDPGQGLRLIYYSQIVNDFQKGDIAEGYSVSREKKESFPLTVTSAQKNPTAFYLCASTRQGWPEAFFGQGTRLTVV.

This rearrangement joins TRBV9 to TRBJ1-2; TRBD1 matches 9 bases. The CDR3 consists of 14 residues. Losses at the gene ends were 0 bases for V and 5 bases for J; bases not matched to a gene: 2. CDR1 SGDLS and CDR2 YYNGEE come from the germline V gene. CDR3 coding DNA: TGTGCCAGCAGCGTAGATGACAGGGGGTATGGCTACACCTTC. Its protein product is CASSVDDRGYGYTF.

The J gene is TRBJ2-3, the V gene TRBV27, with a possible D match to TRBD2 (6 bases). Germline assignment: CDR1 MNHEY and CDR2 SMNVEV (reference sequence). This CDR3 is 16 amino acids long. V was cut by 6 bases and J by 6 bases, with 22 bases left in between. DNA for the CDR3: TGTGCCAGCAGCCAGGCAGACGGGGGAAGAGGGGATACGCAGTATTTT. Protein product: CASSQADGGRGDTQYF.

CDR3 region: CASSYPGLAVNEQFF. The CDR3 DNA follows: TGTGCCAGCAGTTACCCCGGACTAGCGGTCAATGAGCAGTTCTTC. The chain is built from TRBV6-6 and TRBJ2-1; 10 bases agree with TRBD2. Germline CDR1 and CDR2: MNHNY and SVGAGI (reference sequence). CDR3 length: 15 residues. The V and J ends lost 2 bases and 6 bases, in that order; junction bases with no gene match: 4.

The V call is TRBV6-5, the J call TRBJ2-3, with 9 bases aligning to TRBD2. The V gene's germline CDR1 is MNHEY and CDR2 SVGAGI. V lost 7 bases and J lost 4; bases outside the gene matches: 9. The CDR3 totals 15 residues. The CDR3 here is CASTRAGGPPDTQYF. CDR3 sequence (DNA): TGTGCCAGCACCCGGGCGGGAGGGCCCCCAGATACGCAGTATTTT.

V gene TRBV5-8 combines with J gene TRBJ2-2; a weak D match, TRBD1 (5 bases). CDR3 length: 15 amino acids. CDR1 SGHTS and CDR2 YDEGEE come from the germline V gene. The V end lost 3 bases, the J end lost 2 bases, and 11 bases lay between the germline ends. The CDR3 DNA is TGTGCCAGCAGCTGGGTCCAGGGTAACACCGGGGAGCTGTTTTTT. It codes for CASSWVQGNTGELFF.

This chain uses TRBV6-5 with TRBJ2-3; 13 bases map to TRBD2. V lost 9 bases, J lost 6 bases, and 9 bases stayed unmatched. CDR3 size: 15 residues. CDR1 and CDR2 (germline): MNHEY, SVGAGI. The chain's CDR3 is CASARTSGRGDTQYF. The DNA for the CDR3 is TGTGCCAGTGCCCGGACTAGCGGGAGAGGGGATACGCAGTATTTT.

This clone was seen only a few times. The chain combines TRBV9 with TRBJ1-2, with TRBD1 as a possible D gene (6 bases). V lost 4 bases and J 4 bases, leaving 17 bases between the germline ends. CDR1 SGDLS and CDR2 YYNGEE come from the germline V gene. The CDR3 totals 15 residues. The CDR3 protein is CASSTEGGTRYGYTF. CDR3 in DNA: TGTGCCAGCAGCACAGAGGGGGGGACACGCTATGGCTACACCTTC.

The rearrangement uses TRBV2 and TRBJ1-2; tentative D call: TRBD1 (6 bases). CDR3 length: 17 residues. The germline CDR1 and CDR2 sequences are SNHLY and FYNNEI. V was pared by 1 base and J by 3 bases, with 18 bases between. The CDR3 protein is CASSEEGGGAPHYGYTF. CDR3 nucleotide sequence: TGTGCCAGCAGTGAAGAGGGGGGAGGGGCCCCCCACTATGGCTACACCTTC.

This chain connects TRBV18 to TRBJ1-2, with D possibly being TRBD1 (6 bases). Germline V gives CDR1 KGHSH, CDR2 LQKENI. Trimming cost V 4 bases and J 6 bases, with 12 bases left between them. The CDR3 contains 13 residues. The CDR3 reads CASSLKGGDGYTF. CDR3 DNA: TGTGCCAGCTCACTTAAAGGGGGAGATGGCTACACCTTC.

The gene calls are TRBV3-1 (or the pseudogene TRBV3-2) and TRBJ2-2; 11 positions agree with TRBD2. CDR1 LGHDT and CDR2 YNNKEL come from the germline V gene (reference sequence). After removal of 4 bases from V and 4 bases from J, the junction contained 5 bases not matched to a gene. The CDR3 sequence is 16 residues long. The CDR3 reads CASSPRLAGITGELFF. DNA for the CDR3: TGTGCCAGCAGCCCCCGACTAGCGGGAATCACCGGGGAGCTGTTTTTT.

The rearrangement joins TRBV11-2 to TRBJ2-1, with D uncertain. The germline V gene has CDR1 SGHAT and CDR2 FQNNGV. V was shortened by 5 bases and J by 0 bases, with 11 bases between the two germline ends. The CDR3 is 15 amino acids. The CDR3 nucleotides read TGTGCCAGCAGCCTATACAGAAACTCCTACAATGAGCAGTTCTTC. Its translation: CASSLYRNSYNEQFF.